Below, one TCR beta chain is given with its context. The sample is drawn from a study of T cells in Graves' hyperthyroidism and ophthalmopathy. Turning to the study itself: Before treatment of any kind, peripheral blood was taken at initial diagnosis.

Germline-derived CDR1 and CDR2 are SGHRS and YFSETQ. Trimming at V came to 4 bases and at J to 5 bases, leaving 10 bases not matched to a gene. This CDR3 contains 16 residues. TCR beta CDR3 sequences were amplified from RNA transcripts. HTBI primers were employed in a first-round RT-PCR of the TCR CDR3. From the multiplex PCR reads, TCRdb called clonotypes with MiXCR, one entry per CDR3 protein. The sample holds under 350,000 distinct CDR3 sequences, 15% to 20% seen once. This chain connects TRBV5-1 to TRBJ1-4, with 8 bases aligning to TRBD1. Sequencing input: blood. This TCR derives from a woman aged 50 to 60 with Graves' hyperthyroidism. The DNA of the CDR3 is TGCGCCAGCAGCGGACCGGGGACAGGAATCAATGAAAAACTGTTTTTT. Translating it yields CASSGPGTGINEKLFF.